The clone carrying this T cell receptor (beta chain) was seen many times. The sample comes from a study of beta chain features in type 1 diabetes. Expressed TCRB transcripts were sequenced after all isolated RNA was converted to cDNA. The data were produced by immunoSEQ multiplex PCR, yet TCRdb's version contains in-frame clones alone and is incomplete. The data contain about 410,000 clones, roughly 13% of them singletons. The source of this sequence is a man aged 30-40 years in good health. Material for sequencing was naive CD4+ T cells from blood.

The CDR3 region has the DNA TGTGCTAGTGGTTTGGATTACAATGAGCAGTTCTTC. Protein: CASGLDYNEQFF. The chain combines TRBV12-5 with TRBJ2-1; D gene unclear. The CDR3 has 12 amino acids. The V end lost 1 base, the J end lost 4 bases, and 2 bases lay between the germline ends. The V gene's germline CDR1 is LGHNT and CDR2 FRNRAP.